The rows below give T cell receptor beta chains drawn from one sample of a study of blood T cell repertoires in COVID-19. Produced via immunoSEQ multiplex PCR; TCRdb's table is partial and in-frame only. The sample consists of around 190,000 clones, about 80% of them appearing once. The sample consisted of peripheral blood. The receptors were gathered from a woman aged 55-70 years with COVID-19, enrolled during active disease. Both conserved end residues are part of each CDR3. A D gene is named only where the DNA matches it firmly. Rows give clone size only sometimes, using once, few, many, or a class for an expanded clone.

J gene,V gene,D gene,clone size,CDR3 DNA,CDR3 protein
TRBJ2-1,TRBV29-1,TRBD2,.,TGCAGCGTTGGGGTAGCGGGAGGCTACAATGAGCAGTTCTTC,CSVGVAGGYNEQFF
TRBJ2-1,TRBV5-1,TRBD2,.,TGCGCCAGCTCCCCTACCCCAGCGGGGGGGTCCTACAATGAGCAGTTCTTC,CASSPTPAGGSYNEQFF
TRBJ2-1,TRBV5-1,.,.,TGCGCCAGCAGCTTGCGTAGCGGTACGTCCAATGAGCAGTTCTTC,CASSLRSGTSNEQFF
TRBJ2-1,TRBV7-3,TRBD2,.,TGTGCCAGCAGCTTAGGATCAGGTCTAGCGGGAGAGGCGGCTGAGCAGTTCTTC,CASSLGSGLAGEAAEQFF
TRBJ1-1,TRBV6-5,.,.,TGTGCCAGCACCTCAACAGGGTCGGCTGAAGCTTTCTTT,CASTSTGSAEAFF
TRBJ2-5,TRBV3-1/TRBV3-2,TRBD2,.,TGTGCCAGCAGCCAAAGCGGGAGCTGGCAGACCCAGTACTTC,CASSQSGSWQTQYF
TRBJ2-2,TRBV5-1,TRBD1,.,TGCGCCAGCAGCCGACAGGGTATTAATTTAAACACCGGGGAGCTGTTTTTT,CASSRQGINLNTGELFF
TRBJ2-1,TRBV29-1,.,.,TGCAGCGCCGTAACAAACTACAATGAGCAGTTCTTC,CSAVTNYNEQFF
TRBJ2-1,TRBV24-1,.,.,TGTGCCACCAGTGGAAGTAGGGGCCCCGACTACAATGAGCAGTTCTTC,CATSGSRGPDYNEQFF
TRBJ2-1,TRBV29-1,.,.,TGCAGCGCACAGGGACCTTTTTACAATGAGCAGTTCTTC,CSAQGPFYNEQFF
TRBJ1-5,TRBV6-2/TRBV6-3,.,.,TGTGCCAGCAGTTTGGACTCAGGTTATAGCAATCAGCCCCAGCATTTT,CASSLDSGYSNQPQHF
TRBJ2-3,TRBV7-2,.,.,TGTGCCAGCAGCCCGTATCGGGATACGCAGTATTTT,CASSPYRDTQYF
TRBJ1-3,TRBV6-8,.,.,TGTGCCACTCTGGAGGGAAACACCATATATTTT,CATLEGNTIYF
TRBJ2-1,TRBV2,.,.,TGTGCCAGCAGTGAAAGTAGGGGCTCATCCTACAATGAGCAGTTCTTC,CASSESRGSSYNEQFF
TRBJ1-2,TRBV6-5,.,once,TGTGCCAGCAGTCAGCGTGGCTACACCTTC,CASSQRGYTF
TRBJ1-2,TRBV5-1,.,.,TGCGCCAGCAGCTTGGCTTTGCGCACGGGGATAGTCAGTGGCTACACCTTC,CASSLALRTGIVSGYTF
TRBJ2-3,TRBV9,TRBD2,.,TGTGCCAGCAGCGTAGTGGCTAGCGGCGGATCCACAGATACGCAGTATTTT,CASSVVASGGSTDTQYF
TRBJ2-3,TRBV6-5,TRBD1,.,TGTGCCAGCAGACGACAGGGGACAGATACGCAGTATTTT,CASRRQGTDTQYF
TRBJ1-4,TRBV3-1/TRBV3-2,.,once,TGTGCCAGCAGCCAAGTGGGCAGGGAAAAACTGTTTTTT,CASSQVGREKLFF
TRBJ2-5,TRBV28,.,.,TGTGCCAGCAGTGCGACAGCGTTGAAGACCCAGTACTTC,CASSATALKTQYF
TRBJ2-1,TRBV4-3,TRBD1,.,TGCGCCACATCTTTCGCACAGGGGGGTATCTATGAGCAGTTCTTC,CATSFAQGGIYEQFF
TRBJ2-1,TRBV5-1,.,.,TGCGCCAGCAGCCCAGGGAACTACAATGAGCAGTTCTTC,CASSPGNYNEQFF
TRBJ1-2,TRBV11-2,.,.,TGTGCCAGCAGCTTAGAACAGGCCTATGGCTACACCTTC,CASSLEQAYGYTF
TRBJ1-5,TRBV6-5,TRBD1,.,TGTGCCAGCAGAGCGACAGGGCCGCAGCCCCAGCATTTT,CASRATGPQPQHF
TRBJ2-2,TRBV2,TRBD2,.,TGTGCCAGCAGGGGACTAGCGAGTAGGACCGGGGAGCTGTTTTTT,CASRGLASRTGELFF
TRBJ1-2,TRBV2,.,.,TGTGCCATCACATCCCGTGCGGTCTATGGCTACACCTTC,CAITSRAVYGYTF
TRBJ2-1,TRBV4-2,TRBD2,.,TGTGCCAGCAGCCAGGATGGACTAGCGGTACACAATGAGCAGTTCTTC,CASSQDGLAVHNEQFF
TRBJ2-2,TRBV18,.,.,TGTGCCAGCTCACCACTACAGGGTGAGAGCACCGGGGAGCTGTTTTTT,CASSPLQGESTGELFF
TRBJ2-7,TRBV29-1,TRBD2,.,TGCAGCGTTGAAGCAGAGGCCGGGACTATTCCGTACTTC,CSVEAEAGTIPYF
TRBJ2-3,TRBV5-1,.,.,TGCGCCAGCAGCTCGGGGACTCGGAGCACAGATACGCAGTATTTT,CASSSGTRSTDTQYF
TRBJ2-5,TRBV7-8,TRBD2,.,TGTGCCAGCAGCCGAGCTAGCGGTCAAGAGACCCAGTACTTC,CASSRASGQETQYF
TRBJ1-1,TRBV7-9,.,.,TGTGCCAGCACCCAGGAGGTGCCTTGGACTGAAGCTTTCTTT,CASTQEVPWTEAFF
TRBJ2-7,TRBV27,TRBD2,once,TGTGCCAGCAGTTTTTCTCTGGCTAGCGGAGACTACGAGCAGTACTTC,CASSFSLASGDYEQYF
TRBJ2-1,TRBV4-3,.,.,TGCGCCAGCAGGGCAGGCAATGAGCAGTTCTTC,CASRAGNEQFF
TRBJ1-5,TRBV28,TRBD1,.,TGTGCCAGCAGTCCCCTGGGACAGGGGGCGGCTGGCAATCAGCCCCAGCATTTT,CASSPLGQGAAGNQPQHF
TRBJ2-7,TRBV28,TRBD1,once,TGTGCCAGCAGTTTCTCCGACAGGGGGCAGGAGCAGTACTTC,CASSFSDRGQEQYF
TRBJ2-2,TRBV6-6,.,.,TGTGCCAGCAGTTACGACAAGAACACCGGGGAGCTGTTTTTT,CASSYDKNTGELFF
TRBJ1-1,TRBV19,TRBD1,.,TGTGCCAGTTCAGACAGGGGGTTCACTGAAGCTTTCTTT,CASSDRGFTEAFF
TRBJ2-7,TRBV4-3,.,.,TGCGCCAGCAGCCAAGAGTTGGAGATTACCTACGAGCAGTACTTC,CASSQELEITYEQYF
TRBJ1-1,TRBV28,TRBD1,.,TGTGCCAGCAGTTTAGGGACAGACCACCCCACTGAAGCTTTCTTT,CASSLGTDHPTEAFF
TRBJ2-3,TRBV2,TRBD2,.,TGTGCCAGCACCAGGAGGGCGGGGGGCCTTAGCACAGATACGCAGTATTTT,CASTRRAGGLSTDTQYF
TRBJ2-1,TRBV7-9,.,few,TGTGCCAGCAGCTTAGGGGCGGGGAATGAGCAGTTCTTC,CASSLGAGNEQFF
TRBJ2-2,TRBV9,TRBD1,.,TGTGCCAGCAGCGTCGGGACAGGGACGGCCGGGGAGCTGTTTTTT,CASSVGTGTAGELFF